The 24 T cell receptor beta chains given below trace back to one sample, sequenced in a study of blood T cell repertoires in COVID-19. Assay: immunoSEQ multiplex PCR; the TCRdb copy retains only in-frame clones and omits some. The table includes about 190,000 clones, about 82% detected once. The sequenced sample was peripheral blood. These receptors were taken from a woman aged 25 to 45 with acute or convalescent COVID-19.

The rearrangement links TRBV25-1 to TRBJ1-2; TRBD1 matches at 9 bases. This CDR3 spans 14 amino acids. Germline V gene sequence: CDR1 MGHDK, CDR2 SYGVNS. The ends lost 3 bases at V and 7 bases at J; junction bases unmatched: 6. The DNA for the CDR3 is TGTGCCAGCAGTGAGACCGGGACAGGGACTGGCTACACCTTC. Translation gives CASSETGTGTGYTF.

The chain recombines TRBV28 with TRBJ2-3; 8 bases are shared with TRBD1. V gave up 4 bases and J gave up 3 bases; unmatched junction bases: 9. This CDR3 spans 16 amino acids. In germline, CDR1 is MDHEN, CDR2 SYDVKM. The DNA of the CDR3 is TGTGCCAGCAGTTCCCCGGGCAGGGGGCAGACAGATACGCAGTATTTT. Translated, it gives CASSSPGRGQTDTQYF.

The V call is TRBV19, the J call TRBJ2-5, with TRBD1 identical over 8 bases. The CDR3 contains 13 residues. J was trimmed by 3 bases and V by 6 bases; bases with no gene match: 3. CDR1 LNHDA and CDR2 SQIVND come from the germline V gene (reference sequence). CDR3 region: CASRPTGEETQYF. The CDR3 DNA sequence: TGTGCCAGTAGGCCGACAGGGGAAGAGACCCAGTACTTC.

CDR3 protein: CASTDQGNEQFF. The CDR3 DNA is TGTGCCAGCACCGACCAGGGCAATGAGCAGTTCTTC. The V call is TRBV12-3 or TRBV12-4, the J call TRBJ2-1; D might be TRBD1 (5 bases). The CDR3 has 12 residues. V lost 7 bases, J lost 6 bases, and 10 bases lay in between.

The rearrangement joins TRBV30 to TRBJ1-4, with D tentatively TRBD1 (6 bases). V was clipped by 7 bases and J by 2 bases, with 11 bases between them. The CDR3 sequence is 13 residues long. The V gene's germline CDR1 is GTSNPN and CDR2 SVGIG (reference sequence). This CDR3 reads CALNRETNEKLFF. Here the CDR3 DNA reads TGTGCCTTGAACAGGGAGACTAATGAAAAACTGTTTTTT. The variable domain in full, completed from reference TRBV30 and TRBJ1-4, reads SQTIHQWPATLVQPVGSPLSLECTVEGTSNPNLYWYRQAAGRGLQLLFYSVGIGQISSEVPQNLSASRPQDRQFILSSKKLLLSDSGFYLCALNRETNEKLFFGSGTQLSVL.

The chain uses TRBV7-8 and TRBJ1-6; no clear D gene. The germline V gene has CDR1 SGHVS and CDR2 FQNEAQ. The CDR3 totals 19 residues. With 1 base removed from V and 5 bases from J, the gap between germline ends came to 21 bases. This CDR3 reads CASSLEYELRWNNNSPLHF. The CDR3, as DNA: TGTGCCAGCAGCTTAGAGTACGAACTGAGGTGGAACAATAATTCACCCCTCCACTTT.

The J gene is TRBJ1-2, the V gene TRBV24-1; 7 nucleotides line up with TRBD1. The CDR3 contains 13 residues. V lost 8 bases and J lost 4; bases outside the gene matches: 6. Germline values: CDR1 KGHDR, CDR2 SFDVKD. CDR3 DNA: TGTGCCACCAAGGGACAGTACGGCTATGGCTACACCTTC. Protein: CATKGQYGYGYTF.

The chain is built from TRBV29-1 and TRBJ1-2; TRBD1 agrees at 8 bases. Trimming took 6 bases from V and 4 from J; bases not matched to a gene: 7. Germline loops: CDR1 SQVTM, CDR2 ANQGSEA. The length of the CDR3 is 13 residues. CDR3 in amino acids: CSVDRQGPYGYTF. The CDR3 nucleotides read TGCAGCGTCGATCGACAGGGGCCCTATGGCTACACCTTC.

The chain couples TRBV30 to TRBJ2-1, with 8 bases that match TRBD2. With 2 bases clipped from V and 4 bases from J, the junction kept 10 bases outside the gene matches. The V gene's germline CDR1 is GTSNPN and CDR2 SVGIG (reference sequence). The CDR3 covers 16 residues. The CDR3 DNA follows: TGTGCCTGGAGTCCTCGGGGGGGACATACGTACAATGAGCAGTTCTTC. It translates to CAWSPRGGHTYNEQFF.

This chain uses TRBV5-1 with TRBJ1-2; TRBD1 is a possible D gene (5 bases). Germline V CDR1 and CDR2: SGHRS, YFSETQ. This CDR3 region has 16 residues. V was shortened by 1 base and J by 2 bases, with 15 bases between the two germline ends. Written as DNA, the CDR3 is TGCGCCAGCAGCTTGAACCCGGGACTCTCGAACTATGGCTACACCTTC. Protein: CASSLNPGLSNYGYTF.

This clone was seen only once. V is TRBV27 and J is TRBJ1-1; 9 positions match TRBD1. The CDR3 runs 18 residues. V was pared by 3 bases and J by 0 bases, with 11 bases of the junction left unmatched. The germline CDR1 and CDR2 sequences are MNHEY and SMNVEV (reference sequence). CDR3 loop: CASSLRGQGKFMNTEAFF. In DNA, the CDR3 is TGTGCCAGCAGTTTGAGGGGACAGGGCAAATTCATGAACACTGAAGCTTTCTTT.

The V gene is TRBV23-1, the J gene TRBJ1-5, with 9 nucleotides matching TRBD1. TRBV23-1 is recorded as an ORF, its role being uncertain. V shed 4 bases, J shed 4 bases, and the junction held 5 bases outside the gene matches. CDR3 length: 15 residues. The CDR3 bases are TGCGCCAGCAGTCGCCGACAGGGGGAAAATCAGCCCCAGCATTTT. Its protein is CASSRRQGENQPQHF.

The J gene is TRBJ1-1, the V gene TRBV28; no clear D. CDR1 and CDR2 (germline): MDHEN, SYDVKM. The CDR3 runs to 14 residues. Trimming pared 6 bases from V and 0 bases from J, leaving 11 bases between. The CDR3 DNA reads TGTGCCAGCAGCCCAACACGGGTGAACACTGAAGCTTTCTTT. It codes for CASSPTRVNTEAFF. Complete variable domain (other parts from reference TRBV28 and TRBJ1-1): DVKVTQSSRYLVKRTGEKVFLECVQDMDHENMFWYRQDPGLGLRLIYFSYDVKMKEKGDIPEGYSVSREKKERFSLILESASTNQTSMYLCASSPTRVNTEAFFGQGTRLTVV.

This chain joins TRBV5-1 and TRBJ1-4; TRBD1 agrees at 10 bases. The CDR3 sequence is 18 residues long. The ends lost 4 bases at V and 0 bases at J; junction bases unmatched: 9. Germline CDR1 SGHRS, CDR2 YFSETQ. This CDR3 is CASSPKTGGITTNEKLFF. Written as DNA, the CDR3 is TGCGCCAGCAGCCCGAAGACAGGGGGCATCACAACTAATGAAAAACTGTTTTTT.

The V and J genes are TRBV29-1 and TRBJ2-3; 8 bases are a match to TRBD2. The V gene's germline CDR1 is SQVTM and CDR2 ANQGSEA. J gave up 3 bases and V 4 bases, and 9 bases lay outside the gene matches. The CDR3 contains 15 residues. CDR3 loop: CSVAFSGRGTDTQYF. The CDR3 bases are TGCAGCGTTGCCTTCAGCGGGAGAGGGACAGATACGCAGTATTTT.

Note on this clone: The sample carries other DNA sequences with the same CDR3. The chain couples TRBV30 to TRBJ2-7; tentative D call: TRBD2 (5 bases). Germline CDR1 is GTSNPN and CDR2 is SVGIG (reference sequence). The CDR3 is made up of 12 amino acids. Trimming cost V 0 bases and J 3 bases, with 6 bases left between them. The CDR3 region has the DNA TGTGCCTGGAGTGTAGGAGGCTACGAGCAGTACTTC. Translating it yields CAWSVGGYEQYF.

Ten or more counts support this clone. The genes are TRBV6-1 and TRBJ1-2; the D is unclear. From germline, CDR1 is MNHNS and CDR2 SASEGT. Trimming removed 1 base at V and 5 bases at J, with 14 bases between. The CDR3 is made up of 15 amino acids. The CDR3 loop is CASSEVSAAGYGYTF. DNA of the CDR3: TGTGCCAGCAGTGAAGTATCGGCAGCGGGTTATGGCTACACCTTC.

A single count supports this clone. The chain links TRBV25-1 to TRBJ1-2; tentatively, D is TRBD1 (5 bases). This CDR3 contains 14 residues. V was clipped by 6 bases and J by 6 bases, with 17 bases between them. Germline V gives CDR1 MGHDK, CDR2 SYGVNS. In DNA, the CDR3 is TGTGCCAGCAGGCCAAGCAGGGCGGGGGATGGCTACACCTTC. Translating it yields CASRPSRAGDGYTF.

A few counts support this clone. In DNA, the CDR3 is TGTGCCAGCAGTCCAGGACAGACCTATGAAAAACTGTTTTTT. Translation: CASSPGQTYEKLFF. This sequence joins TRBV28 and TRBJ1-4, with D perhaps TRBD1 (6 bases). Trimming removed 5 bases at V and 6 bases at J, with 13 bases between. Germline CDR1 is MDHEN and CDR2 is SYDVKM. The CDR3 has 14 residues.

The rearrangement joins TRBV5-1 to TRBJ1-1; no firm D call. In germline, CDR1 is SGHRS, CDR2 YFSETQ. The V gene lost 0 bases and the J gene lost 1 base, with 7 bases spanning the gap. The CDR3 is made up of 14 amino acids. The CDR3, as DNA: TGCGCCAGCAGCTTGGTACAGACGAACACTGAAGCTTTCTTT. It yields the protein CASSLVQTNTEAFF.

V is TRBV6-5 and J is TRBJ2-5; D ambiguous. V lost 4 bases, J lost 1 base, and 4 bases lay in between. From germline, CDR1 is MNHEY and CDR2 SVGAGI. CDR3 size: 12 residues. The CDR3 loop is CASSSFQETQYF. The CDR3 DNA sequence: TGTGCCAGCAGTTCCTTCCAAGAGACCCAGTACTTC.

The table lists this clone with a few counts. V usage is TRBV7-8 and J usage is TRBJ2-5; D not certain. The CDR3 sequence is 13 residues long. Trimming removed 1 base at V and 2 bases at J, with 5 bases between. The germline gives CDR1 SGHVS, CDR2 FQNEAQ. CDR3 sequence: CASSLGPQETQYF. In nucleotides, the CDR3 is TGTGCCAGCAGCTTAGGGCCTCAAGAGACCCAGTACTTC.

About this clone itself: This sample includes further DNA sequences coding for the same CDR3. The chain links TRBV9 to TRBJ1-1; TRBD1 matches at 10 bases. This CDR3 comprises 17 residues. V was clipped by 0 bases and J by 0 bases; unmatched bases: 5. Germline V lookup: CDR1 SGDLS, CDR2 YYNGEE. CDR3 bases: TGTGCCAGCAGCGTAGATCCCGGGACAGGGGTGAACACTGAAGCTTTCTTT. Protein product: CASSVDPGTGVNTEAFF.

Only a few counts were recorded for this clone. The rearrangement links TRBV4-2 to TRBJ2-1, with unresolved D. The ends were cut back, 0 bases at V and 1 base at J, with 7 bases in the middle. Germline CDR1 reads LGHNA; CDR2 reads YNFKEQ. The CDR3 spans 15 residues. CDR3 sequence (DNA): TGTGCCAGCAGCCAAGATTTTAGTTCCTACAATGAGCAGTTCTTC. Protein product: CASSQDFSSYNEQFF.